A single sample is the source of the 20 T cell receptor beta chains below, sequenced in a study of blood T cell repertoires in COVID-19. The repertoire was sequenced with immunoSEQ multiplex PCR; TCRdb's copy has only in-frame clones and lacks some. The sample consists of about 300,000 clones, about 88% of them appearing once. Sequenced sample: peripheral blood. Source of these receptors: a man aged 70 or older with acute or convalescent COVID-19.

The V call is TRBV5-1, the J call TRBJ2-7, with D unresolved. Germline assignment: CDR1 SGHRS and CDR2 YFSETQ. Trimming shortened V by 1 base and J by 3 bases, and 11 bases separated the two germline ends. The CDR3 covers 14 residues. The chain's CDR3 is CASSLPLTGYEQYF. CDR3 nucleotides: TGCGCCAGCAGCTTGCCCCTAACTGGCTACGAGCAGTACTTC.

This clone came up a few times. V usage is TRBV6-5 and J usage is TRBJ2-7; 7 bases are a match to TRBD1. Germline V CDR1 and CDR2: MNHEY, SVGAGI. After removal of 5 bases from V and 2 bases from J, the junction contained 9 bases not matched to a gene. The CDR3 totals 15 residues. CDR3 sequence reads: CASSPSDRTTYEQYF. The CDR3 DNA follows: TGTGCCAGCAGTCCGTCGGACAGGACAACCTACGAGCAGTACTTC.

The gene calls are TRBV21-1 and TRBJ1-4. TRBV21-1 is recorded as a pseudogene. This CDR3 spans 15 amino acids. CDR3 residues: CASSKSRGVGEKLFF. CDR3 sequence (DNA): TGTGCCAGCAGCAAAAGCCGGGGAGTCGGTGAAAAACTGTTTTTT.

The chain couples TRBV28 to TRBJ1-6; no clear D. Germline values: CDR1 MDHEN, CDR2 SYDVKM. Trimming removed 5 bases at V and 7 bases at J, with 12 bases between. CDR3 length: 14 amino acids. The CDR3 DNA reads TGTGCCAGCAGTACGGACTTAACGAATTCACCCCTCCACTTT. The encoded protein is CASSTDLTNSPLHF.

In nucleotides, the CDR3 is TGTGCCAGCAGCCCTCAAGAGACCCAGTACTTC. This codes for CASSPQETQYF. The chain carries TRBV7-9 and TRBJ2-5; no firm D call. V was trimmed by 5 bases and J by 2 bases, leaving 3 bases between them. The CDR3 spans 11 residues. Germline CDR1 and CDR2: SEHNR and FQNEAQ (reference sequence).

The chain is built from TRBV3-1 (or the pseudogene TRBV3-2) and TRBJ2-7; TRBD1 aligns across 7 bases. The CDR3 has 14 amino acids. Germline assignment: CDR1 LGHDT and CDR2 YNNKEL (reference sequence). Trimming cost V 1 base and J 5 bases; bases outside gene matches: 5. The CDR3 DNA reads TGTGCCAGCAGCCAAGTCCCACAGGGGAACGAGCAGTACTTC. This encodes CASSQVPQGNEQYF.

In DNA form, the CDR3 reads TGTGCCAGCAGCACTGTATCAGGGGAGACTAATGAAAAACTGTTTTTT. This translates into CASSTVSGETNEKLFF. This chain connects TRBV28 to TRBJ1-4, with D perhaps TRBD1 (6 bases). The V gene's germline CDR1 is MDHEN and CDR2 SYDVKM. Trimming pared 6 bases from V and 2 bases from J, leaving 16 bases between. This CDR3 spans 16 amino acids.

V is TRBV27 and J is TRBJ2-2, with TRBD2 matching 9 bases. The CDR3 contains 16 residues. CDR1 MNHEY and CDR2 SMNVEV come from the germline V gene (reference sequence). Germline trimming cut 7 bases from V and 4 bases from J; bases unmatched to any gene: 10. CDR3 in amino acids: CASKSFAGGGTGELFF. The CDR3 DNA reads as TGTGCCAGCAAGTCCTTCGCGGGAGGGGGCACCGGGGAGCTGTTTTTT.

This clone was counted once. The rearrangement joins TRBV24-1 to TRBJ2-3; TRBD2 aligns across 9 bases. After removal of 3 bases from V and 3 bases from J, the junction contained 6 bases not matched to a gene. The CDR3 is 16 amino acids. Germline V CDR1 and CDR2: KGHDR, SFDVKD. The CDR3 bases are TGTGCCACCAGTGATCCTCTAGCGGGAAGAACAGATACGCAGTATTTT. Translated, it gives CATSDPLAGRTDTQYF.

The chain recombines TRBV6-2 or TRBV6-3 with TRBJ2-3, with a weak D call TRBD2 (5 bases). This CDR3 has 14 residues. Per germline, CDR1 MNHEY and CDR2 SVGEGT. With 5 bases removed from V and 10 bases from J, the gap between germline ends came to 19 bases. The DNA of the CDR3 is TGTGCCAGCAGTCAGGACCACCCCGGGGTTCCGCAGTATTTT. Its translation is CASSQDHPGVPQYF.

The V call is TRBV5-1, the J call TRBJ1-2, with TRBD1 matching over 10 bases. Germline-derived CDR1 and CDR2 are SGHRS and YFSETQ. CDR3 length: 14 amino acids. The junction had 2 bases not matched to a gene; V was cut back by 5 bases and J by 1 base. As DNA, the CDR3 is TGCGCCAGCAGGGGGACAGGGGTTAACTATGGCTACACCTTC. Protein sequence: CASRGTGVNYGYTF.

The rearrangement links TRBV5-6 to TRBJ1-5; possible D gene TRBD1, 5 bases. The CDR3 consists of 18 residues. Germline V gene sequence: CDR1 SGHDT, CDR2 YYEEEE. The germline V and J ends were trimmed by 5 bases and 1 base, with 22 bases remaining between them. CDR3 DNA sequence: TGTGCCAGCAGTTTAGGACCCCCGGGGGACGGAAGCAATCAGCCCCAGCATTTT. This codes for CASSLGPPGDGSNQPQHF.

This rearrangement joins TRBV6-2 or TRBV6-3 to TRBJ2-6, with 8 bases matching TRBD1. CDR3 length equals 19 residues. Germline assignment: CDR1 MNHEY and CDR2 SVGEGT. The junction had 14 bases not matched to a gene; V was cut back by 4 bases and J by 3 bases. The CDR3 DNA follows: TGTGCCAGCAGTTGGACAGGGACCTCTCGGCAGTATGGGGCCAACGTCCTGACTTTC. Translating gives CASSWTGTSRQYGANVLTF.

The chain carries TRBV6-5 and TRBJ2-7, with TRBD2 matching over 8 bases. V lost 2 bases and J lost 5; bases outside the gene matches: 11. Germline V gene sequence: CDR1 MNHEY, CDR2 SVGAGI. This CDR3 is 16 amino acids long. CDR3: CASSYGGQRGSHEQYF. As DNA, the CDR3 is TGTGCCAGCAGTTACGGGGGCCAGCGGGGGAGTCACGAGCAGTACTTC.

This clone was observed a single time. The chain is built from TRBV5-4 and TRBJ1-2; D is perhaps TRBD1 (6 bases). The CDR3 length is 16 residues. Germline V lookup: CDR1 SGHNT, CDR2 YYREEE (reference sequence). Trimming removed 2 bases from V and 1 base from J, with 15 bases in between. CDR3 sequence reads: CASSFSQGPINYGYTF. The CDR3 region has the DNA TGTGCCAGCAGCTTCTCACAGGGCCCAATTAACTATGGCTACACCTTC.

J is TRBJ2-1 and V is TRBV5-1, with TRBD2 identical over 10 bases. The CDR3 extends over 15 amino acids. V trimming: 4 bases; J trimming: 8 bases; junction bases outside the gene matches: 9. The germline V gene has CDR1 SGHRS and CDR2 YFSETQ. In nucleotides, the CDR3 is TGCGCCAGCAGCGATAGCGGGAGGACCGTCGATGAGCAGTTCTTC. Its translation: CASSDSGRTVDEQFF.

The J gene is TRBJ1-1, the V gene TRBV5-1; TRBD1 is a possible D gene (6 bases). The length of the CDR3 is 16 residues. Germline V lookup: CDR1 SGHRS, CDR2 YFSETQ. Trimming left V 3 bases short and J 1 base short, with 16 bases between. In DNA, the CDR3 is TGCGCCAGCAGCTCACAGGGCGTGGGGACGAACACTGAAGCTTTCTTT. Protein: CASSSQGVGTNTEAFF.

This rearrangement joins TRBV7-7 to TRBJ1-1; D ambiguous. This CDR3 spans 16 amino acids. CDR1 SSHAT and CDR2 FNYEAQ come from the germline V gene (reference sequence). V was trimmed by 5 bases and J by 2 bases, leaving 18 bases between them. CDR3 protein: CASSIFGPHTNTEAFF. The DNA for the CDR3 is TGTGCCAGCAGCATCTTTGGTCCTCACACCAACACTGAAGCTTTCTTT.

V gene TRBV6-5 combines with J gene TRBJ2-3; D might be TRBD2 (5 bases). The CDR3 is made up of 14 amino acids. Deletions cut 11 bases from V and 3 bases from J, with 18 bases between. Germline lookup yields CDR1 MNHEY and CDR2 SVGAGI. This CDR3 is CASPAGVGTDTQYF. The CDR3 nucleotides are TGTGCCTCCCCGGCCGGGGTAGGAACAGATACGCAGTATTTT.

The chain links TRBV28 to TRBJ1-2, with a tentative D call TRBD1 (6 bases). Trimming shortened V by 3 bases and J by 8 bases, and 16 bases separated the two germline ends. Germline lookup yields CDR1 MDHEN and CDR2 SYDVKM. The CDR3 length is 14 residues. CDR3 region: CASSFTNRVWGYTF. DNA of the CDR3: TGTGCCAGCAGTTTCACGAACAGGGTGTGGGGCTACACCTTC.